These 30 T cell receptor beta chains were sequenced from one sample in a study of regulatory T cells in long-lasting Graves disease. Time point meaning: persistent/refractory GD, antithyroid drugs over 5 years with positive TRAb. PBMC-extracted RNA yielded the TCR library. The authors built TCR beta libraries using iRepertoire HTBI primers and Arm-PCR of CDR3 regions. TCRdb reprocessed the multiplex PCR reads via MiXCR and lists one record per CDR3 protein. In the table there are about 470,000 distinct CDR3 sequences, about a fifth of which are singletons. Sequenced material: peripheral blood mononuclear cells (PBMCs), taken when the disease was refractory, from a patient treated with antithyroid drugs. The receptor source for this set is a female donor with Graves disease.

The chain recombines TRBV2 with TRBJ2-1; 9 bases are shared with TRBD1. V was pared by 3 bases and J by 6 bases, with 9 bases of the junction left unmatched. CDR3 length: 16 amino acids. Germline V CDR1 and CDR2: SNHLY, FYNNEI. CDR3 in DNA: TGTGCCAGCAGTGAGGTCGCGGGACAGGGTTTCAATGAGCAGTTCTTC. Its protein is CASSEVAGQGFNEQFF.

In its sample, this clonotype was seen a few times. At one of its ends the junction is not consistent with the germline gene, which may arise from a read error. The chain recombines TRBV6-1 with TRBJ1-4, with TRBD1 matching 7 bases. This CDR3 region has 14 residues. The germline V gene encodes CDR1 MNHNS and CDR2 SASEGT. CDR3 loop: CASREGGAGEKLFF. In DNA, the CDR3 is TGTGCCAGCAGGGAAGGGGGCGCAGGTGAAAAACTGTTTTTT.

This clonotype occurred many times. For the CDR3, the DNA is TGCAGCGTAGCCTTTGGACAGAATTCACCCCTCCACTTT. It translates to CSVAFGQNSPLHF. This sequence joins TRBV29-1 and TRBJ1-6, with D possibly being TRBD1 (6 bases). V lost 6 bases, J lost 7 bases, and 13 bases lay in between. The CDR3 runs to 13 residues. The germline gives CDR1 SQVTM, CDR2 ANQGSEA.

In nucleotides, the CDR3 is TGTGCCATCAGTACCGACAGTTACTACGAGCAGTACTTC. This encodes CAISTDSYYEQYF. The genes are TRBV10-3 and TRBJ2-7; D possibly corresponds to TRBD1 (5 bases). The CDR3 is made up of 13 amino acids. CDR1 and CDR2 from the germline V gene are ENHRY and SYGVKD. The V and J ends lost 5 bases and 3 bases respectively, with 11 bases between them.

The gene calls are TRBV6-1 and TRBJ2-7; D is ambiguous. The V gene's germline CDR1 is MNHNS and CDR2 SASEGT. Trimming removed 7 bases from V and 2 bases from J, with 12 bases in between. The CDR3 covers 13 residues. Here the CDR3 reads CASMPGPTYEQYF. CDR3 DNA: TGTGCCAGCATGCCAGGCCCAACCTACGAGCAGTACTTC.

The chain couples TRBV11-2 to TRBJ2-7, with 7 nucleotides matching TRBD2. CDR1 and CDR2 from the germline V gene are SGHAT and FQNNGV. The CDR3 spans 15 residues. V lost 3 bases and J lost 0; bases outside the gene matches: 5. CDR3 in amino acids: CASSLGRGNSYEQYF. Written as DNA, the CDR3 is TGTGCCAGCAGCTTGGGGAGGGGAAACTCCTACGAGCAGTACTTC.

The table lists this clonotype with a count of one. A read error may account for a junction end that differs from germline. The chain employs TRBV15 and TRBJ2-5; D gene ambiguous. From germline, CDR1 is LNHNV and CDR2 YYDKDF (reference sequence). The CDR3 has 14 amino acids. CDR3 DNA: TGTGCCACCAACAGAGATGGGGTGCGTGGGGCCCAGTACTTC. This codes for CATNRDGVRGAQYF.

V and J are TRBV6-1 and TRBJ1-3, with a weak D call TRBD1 (5 bases). The CDR3 is 15 residues long. The V and J ends lost 5 bases and 2 bases respectively, with 13 bases between them. Germline loops: CDR1 MNHNS, CDR2 SASEGT. The CDR3 nucleotides read TGTGCCAGCAGTACGGGCCGGGACCCTGGAAACACCATATATTTT. It translates to CASSTGRDPGNTIYF.

This clonotype was seen a handful of times. Just one base apart from a much larger clone, this may be a read error. The chain combines TRBV29-1 with TRBJ1-1; D perhaps matches TRBD1 (5 bases). The CDR3 is made up of 14 amino acids. V was pared by 5 bases and J by 0 bases, with 13 bases between. Germline lookup yields CDR1 SQVTM and CDR2 ANQGSEA. This CDR3 reads CSVFYRKVNTEAFF. The CDR3 nucleotides are TGCAGCGTTTTCTACAGGAAGGTGAACACTGAAGCTTTCTTT.

This clonotype has a handful of counts. The V gene is TRBV16, the J gene TRBJ1-5, with D tentatively TRBD1 (6 bases). CDR1 and CDR2 from the germline V gene are KGHSY and FQNENV. The V end was cut by 0 bases, the J end by 6 bases, with 9 bases between. This CDR3 region has 14 residues. The CDR3 loop reads CASSQSGRGQPQHF. The CDR3 coding sequence is TGTGCCAGCAGCCAATCGGGCAGGGGTCAGCCCCAGCATTTT.

This clonotype has ten or more counts. The chain combines TRBV11-2 with TRBJ1-1; D not certain. Trimming stripped 1 base from V and 1 base from J, with 10 bases between. CDR3 length: 15 amino acids. In germline, CDR1 is SGHAT, CDR2 FQNNGV. CDR3 residues: CASSLGPQWNTEAFF. The DNA for the CDR3 is TGTGCCAGCAGCTTAGGGCCCCAGTGGAACACTGAAGCTTTCTTT.

The sample holds many counts of this clonotype. The chain recombines TRBV7-2 with TRBJ1-1; D is uncertain. CDR3 length: 14 residues. Trimming took 5 bases from V and 1 from J, leaving 11 bases between them. Germline loops: CDR1 SGHTA, CDR2 FQGNSA. The CDR3 sequence: CASSQFDPNTEAFF. The DNA for the CDR3 is TGTGCCAGCAGCCAATTTGACCCGAACACTGAAGCTTTCTTT.

This clonotype came up a few times. The V call is TRBV6-2 or TRBV6-3, the J call TRBJ2-7, with no clear D. Per the germline V gene, CDR1 is MNHEY and CDR2 is SVGEGT. V dropped 7 bases and J dropped 1 base, with 14 bases sitting between them. The CDR3 spans 14 residues. This chain's CDR3 is CASTPGGGSYEQYF. The CDR3 DNA is TGTGCCAGCACCCCCGGCGGCGGTTCCTACGAGCAGTACTTC.

The V call is TRBV6-9, the J call TRBJ2-7; D is uncertain. Trimming took 3 bases from V and 0 from J, leaving 12 bases between them. The CDR3 sequence is 15 residues long. The V gene's germline CDR1 is MNHGY and CDR2 SVAAGI. CDR3 DNA sequence: TGTGCCAGCAGTTACTCCGGTCTTCTCTCCTACGAGCAGTACTTC. Protein: CASSYSGLLSYEQYF.

This clonotype was detected a few times. The chain uses TRBV30 and TRBJ1-1; no definite D call. This CDR3 has 13 amino acids. The germline CDR1 and CDR2 sequences are GTSNPN and SVGIG (reference sequence). V lost 0 bases and J lost 1, with 6 bases in between. The CDR3 protein is CAWSVKSNTEAFF. In DNA form, the CDR3 reads TGTGCCTGGAGTGTAAAGTCGAACACTGAAGCTTTCTTT.

There are many counts of this clonotype. The genes are TRBV6-2 or TRBV6-3 and TRBJ2-1; D is possibly TRBD1 or TRBD2 (5 bases each). The ends were cut back, 3 bases at V and 4 bases at J, with 25 bases in the middle. CDR1 and CDR2 (germline): MNHEY, SVGEGT. The CDR3 is 19 amino acids. The CDR3 DNA is TGTGCCAGCAGTTATGGGACCGGAACTAGGTTAACAAAATACAATGAGCAGTTCTTC. As protein: CASSYGTGTRLTKYNEQFF.

Only a few counts were recorded for this clonotype. The V call is TRBV30, the J call TRBJ1-1, with a weak D call TRBD1 (5 bases). The germline gives CDR1 GTSNPN, CDR2 SVGIG (reference sequence). The CDR3 has 15 residues. The ends were cut back, 2 bases at V and 3 bases at J, with 16 bases in the middle. The CDR3 protein is CAWSLFRGGDTEAFF. Written as DNA, the CDR3 is TGTGCCTGGAGTTTATTCCGGGGGGGTGACACTGAAGCTTTCTTT.

This clonotype was observed many times. This chain uses TRBV6-5 with TRBJ2-2; 11 bases agree with TRBD2. The V gene's germline CDR1 is MNHEY and CDR2 SVGAGI. This CDR3 contains 16 residues. V trimming: 4 bases; J trimming: 5 bases; junction bases outside the gene matches: 6. The CDR3: CASSSRLAGWTGELFF. In DNA, the CDR3 is TGTGCCAGCAGTTCCCGACTAGCGGGGTGGACCGGGGAGCTGTTTTTT.

This clonotype was detected ten times or more. The chain couples TRBV7-8 to TRBJ1-5; 7 bases are a match to TRBD1. The CDR3 loop spans 14 amino acids. The germline CDR1 and CDR2 sequences are SGHVS and FQNEAQ. The J segment lost 4 bases and the V segment lost 7 bases, leaving 7 bases of the junction unmatched. The CDR3 loop is CASTIGTANQPQHF. In DNA, the CDR3 is TGTGCCAGCACCATCGGGACAGCAAATCAGCCCCAGCATTTT.

This clonotype has at least ten counts. The chain employs TRBV24-1 and TRBJ2-2; D is tentatively TRBD1 or TRBD2 (5 bases each). This CDR3 region has 15 residues. V lost 5 bases and J 5 bases, leaving 14 bases between the germline ends. Germline V CDR1 and CDR2: KGHDR, SFDVKD. The CDR3 DNA reads as TGTGCCACCAGTGTGGGGCTTTGGGGGACCGGGGAGCTGTTTTTT. This codes for CATSVGLWGTGELFF.

V and J are TRBV19 and TRBJ2-7; 11 bases line up with TRBD2. V trimming: 5 bases; J trimming: 0 bases; junction bases outside the gene matches: 3. Looked up from germline, CDR1 is LNHDA and CDR2 is SQIVND (reference sequence). This CDR3 contains 15 residues. As DNA, the CDR3 is TGTGCCAGTAGTTGGGGACTAGCGGCCTCCTACGAGCAGTACTTC. The encoded protein is CASSWGLAASYEQYF.

The chain is built from TRBV7-9 and TRBJ2-7; D is uncertain. Per the germline V gene, CDR1 is SEHNR and CDR2 is FQNEAQ (reference sequence). The CDR3 covers 12 residues. Trimming stripped 8 bases from V and 2 bases from J, with 10 bases between. CDR3 region: CASRSRTYEQYF. The CDR3 nucleotides read TGTGCCAGCCGGTCACGGACCTACGAGCAGTACTTC.

To note about this clonotype: A much larger clonotype is one base distant, so this may be a read error. The chain links TRBV20-1 to TRBJ1-2; D might be TRBD1 (6 bases). Germline V gives CDR1 DFQATT, CDR2 SNEGSKA (reference sequence). There are 14 residues in the CDR3. V lost 6 bases and J lost 4, with 18 bases in between. The chain's CDR3 is CSAAAGGQPYGYTF. CDR3 coding DNA: TGCAGTGCGGCAGCGGGGGGGCAACCCTATGGCTACACCTTC.

This clonotype was counted a few times. This chain connects TRBV24-1 to TRBJ1-1, with D unresolved. Germline CDR1 is KGHDR and CDR2 is SFDVKD. V gave up 5 bases and J gave up 5 bases, with 5 bases separating them. The CDR3 consists of 11 residues. The CDR3 nucleotides read TGTGCCACCAGTGCCGGAACTGAAGCTTTCTTT. This codes for CATSAGTEAFF.

This clonotype was recorded a few times. This rearrangement joins TRBV6-2 or TRBV6-3 to TRBJ2-7; 7 bases map to TRBD2. CDR1 is MNHEY, CDR2 SVGEGT, per germline. The CDR3 extends over 16 amino acids. V shed 0 bases, J shed 1 base, and the junction held 6 bases outside the gene matches. CDR3 coding DNA: TGTGCCAGCAGTTACTCTACGGCGGGAGCTTCCTACGAGCAGTACTTC. Residues: CASSYSTAGASYEQYF.

Turning to this clonotype: A much larger clone differs from this one at a single base, so this may be a read error. The chain recombines TRBV10-3 with TRBJ2-5, with 11 positions matching TRBD2. In germline, CDR1 is ENHRY, CDR2 SYGVKD. The CDR3 spans 14 residues. The CDR3 spells CVISGTSGKETQYF. The CDR3 coding sequence is TGTGTCATCTCCGGGACTAGCGGTAAAGAGACCCAGTACTTC.

The chain has TRBV5-1 and TRBJ2-1; a weak D match, TRBD2 (6 bases). This CDR3 spans 16 amino acids. Germline-derived CDR1 and CDR2 are SGHRS and YFSETQ. Trimming left V 4 bases short and J 5 bases short, with 19 bases between. Here the CDR3 reads CASSPSGVAPHNEQFF. For the CDR3, the DNA is TGCGCCAGCAGCCCCTCGGGGGTCGCTCCCCACAATGAGCAGTTCTTC.

The chain carries TRBV7-9 and TRBJ2-7; the match to TRBD1 covers 7 bases. Germline V gives CDR1 SEHNR, CDR2 FQNEAQ (reference sequence). The V segment lost 4 bases and the J segment 6 bases; nucleotides outside the gene matches: 9. This CDR3 spans 14 amino acids. CDR3 bases: TGTGCCAGCAGCTCTCGACAGGGTGTGGGCGAGCAGTACTTC. The encoded protein is CASSSRQGVGEQYF.

This clonotype has at least ten counts. This chain links TRBV24-1 with TRBJ2-7; D gene uncertain. The V gene lost 3 bases and the J gene lost 5 bases, with 10 bases spanning the gap. This CDR3 has 13 residues. Germline V gene data show CDR1 as KGHDR and CDR2 as SFDVKD. The CDR3 spells CATSDRHVNEQYF. The CDR3 DNA follows: TGTGCCACCAGTGATCGACACGTCAACGAGCAGTACTTC.

The V call is TRBV6-1, the J call TRBJ1-2; D is perhaps TRBD1 (6 bases). Germline V CDR1 and CDR2: MNHNS, SASEGT. The CDR3 length is 19 residues. V gave up 6 bases and J gave up 8 bases, with 34 bases separating them. This CDR3 reads CASSQALFRGTPKGGGYTF. The CDR3 bases are TGTGCCAGCAGCCAGGCACTTTTCCGCGGGACCCCAAAAGGGGGAGGCTACACCTTC.